This passage covers 23 T cell receptor beta chains from one sample sequenced in a study of T-cell memory formation after mild COVID-19. TCRdb recomputed calls from the 5' RACE reads with MiXCR, one row per CDR3 protein. The sample comprises 150,000 to 200,000 distinct CDR3 sequences, about a fifth of which are singletons, and under 25% rests with the top ten. Sequencing was done on a sample of PBMCs or a T cell subset sorted from them (not recorded which). Receptors were obtained from an adult woman who had mild COVID-19 (a few samples of this study predate the infection). Cell type and time point are not known.

The sample holds a few counts of this clonotype. The chain couples TRBV24-1 to TRBJ2-1, with 7 positions matching TRBD1. The V gene end was trimmed by 4 bases and the J gene end by 6 bases; junction bases not matched to a gene: 8. The germline gives CDR1 KGHDR, CDR2 SFDVKD. The length of the CDR3 is 15 residues. CDR3 bases: TGTGCCACCAGTGACCCTAGGACAGGACCCAATGAGCAGTTCTTC. Its translation is CATSDPRTGPNEQFF.

CDR3 protein: CASSQILGPNYEQYF. The CDR3 region has the DNA TGTGCCAGCAGCCAAATACTGGGGCCAAACTACGAGCAGTACTTC. V usage is TRBV14 and J usage is TRBJ2-7; D may be TRBD1 (5 bases). Germline V gene lookup returns CDR1 SGHDN and CDR2 FVKESK. V was clipped by 2 bases and J by 3 bases, with 14 bases between them. The CDR3 has 15 amino acids.

This clonotype occurred a few times. The V gene is TRBV15, the J gene TRBJ2-3; 11 bases align to TRBD1. With V trimmed by 7 bases and J by 5 bases, 2 bases remained unmatched. Germline lookup yields CDR1 LNHNV and CDR2 YYDKDF (reference sequence). The CDR3 is made up of 13 amino acids. In nucleotides, the CDR3 is TGTGCCACCACGGACAGGGGGCGAGATACGCAGTATTTT. It codes for CATTDRGRDTQYF.

This clonotype has just a few counts. The chain joins TRBV12-3 or TRBV12-4 to TRBJ2-1, with 12 positions matching TRBD2. Germline trimming cut 5 bases from V and 5 bases from J; bases unmatched to any gene: 7. The CDR3 is made up of 16 amino acids. CDR3 region: CASSPTSGGIHNEQFF. CDR3 DNA: TGTGCCAGCAGTCCTACTAGCGGGGGGATCCACAATGAGCAGTTCTTC.

This clonotype came up a few times. The chain uses TRBV14 and TRBJ2-7, with D unresolved. The CDR3 runs to 14 residues. CDR1 SGHDN and CDR2 FVKESK come from the germline V gene. V was shortened by 4 bases and J by 1 base, with 11 bases between the two germline ends. Here the CDR3 DNA reads TGTGCCAGCAGCCTTGCAACCACATCCTACGAGCAGTACTTC. Protein product: CASSLATTSYEQYF.

This clonotype came up once. V and J are TRBV4-1 and TRBJ2-1; the match to TRBD2 covers 9 bases. This CDR3 has 14 residues. The V gene end was trimmed by 1 base and the J gene end by 11 bases; junction bases not matched to a gene: 6. CDR1 MGHRA and CDR2 YSYEKL come from the germline V gene. Here the CDR3 reads CASSQVSGGQKQFF. The CDR3 region has the DNA TGCGCCAGCAGCCAAGTTAGCGGGGGTCAAAAGCAGTTCTTC.

The chain combines TRBV5-4 with TRBJ2-1; 9 nucleotides line up with TRBD1. V trimming: 6 bases; J trimming: 6 bases; junction bases outside the gene matches: 13. From germline, CDR1 is SGHNT and CDR2 YYREEE (reference sequence). The CDR3 extends over 16 amino acids. As DNA, the CDR3 is TGTGCCAGCACCTCCCGGGACAGGGTATGGGGCAATGAGCAGTTCTTC. It codes for CASTSRDRVWGNEQFF.

CDR3 sequence reads: CSVAGGLGQPQHF. The CDR3 DNA reads as TGCAGCGTTGCAGGAGGTCTCGGTCAGCCCCAGCATTTT. The chain links TRBV29-1 to TRBJ1-5; D unclear. The germline V gene has CDR1 SQVTM and CDR2 ANQGSEA. CDR3 length: 13 residues. V shed 4 bases and J shed 6 bases, with 13 bases lying between them.

This chain connects TRBV5-1 to TRBJ1-2, with 10 bases lining up with TRBD1. The V gene end was trimmed by 1 base and the J gene end by 0 bases; junction bases not matched to a gene: 9. CDR3 length: 18 amino acids. Germline assignment: CDR1 SGHRS and CDR2 YFSETQ. The chain's CDR3 is CASSLSRDRGEANYGYTF. The CDR3, as DNA: TGCGCCAGCAGCTTGTCCCGGGACAGGGGAGAAGCTAACTATGGCTACACCTTC.

This clonotype was counted a few times. This chain connects TRBV28 to TRBJ2-7; 7 bases are shared with TRBD2. The CDR3 runs 14 residues. The V gene's germline CDR1 is MDHEN and CDR2 SYDVKM. J lost 3 bases, V lost 5 bases, and 7 bases had no gene match. As DNA, the CDR3 is TGTGCCAGCAGTCTTCATGGGGGGGGCTACGAGCAGTACTTC. Translated: CASSLHGGGYEQYF.

The V and J genes are TRBV6-6 and TRBJ1-5; the D is unclear. CDR1 MNHNY and CDR2 SVGAGI come from the germline V gene (reference sequence). The V end lost 2 bases, the J end lost 1 base, and 6 bases lay between the germline ends. The CDR3 extends over 14 amino acids. As DNA, the CDR3 is TGTGCCAGCAGTTACGAGACGAGCAATCAGCCCCAGCATTTT. This gives the protein CASSYETSNQPQHF.

This clonotype was seen more than once but under ten times. This chain uses TRBV6-5 with TRBJ2-7, with TRBD2 identical over 9 bases. J lost 3 bases, V lost 4 bases, and 7 bases had no gene match. Looked up from germline, CDR1 is MNHEY and CDR2 is SVGAGI. The CDR3 is 15 residues long. As DNA, the CDR3 is TGTGCCAGCAGTTCCCCGCGGGAGGGAGGCTACGAGCAGTACTTC. Its protein product is CASSSPREGGYEQYF.

This clonotype was detected many times. The CDR3 nucleotides are TGTGCCAGCAGCTTAGACAGGGCCCCCTACAATGAGCAGTTCTTC. Translating gives CASSLDRAPYNEQFF. V gene TRBV7-9 combines with J gene TRBJ2-1; a possible D gene is TRBD1 (6 bases). V shed 1 base and J shed 2 bases, with 9 bases lying between them. The V gene's germline CDR1 is SEHNR and CDR2 FQNEAQ (reference sequence). This CDR3 has 15 amino acids.

This clonotype was counted a few times. The chain couples TRBV27 to TRBJ2-5; D may correspond to TRBD1 or TRBD2 (5 bases each). Germline V gives CDR1 MNHEY, CDR2 SMNVEV (reference sequence). Trimming shortened V by 5 bases and J by 5 bases, and 15 bases separated the two germline ends. The CDR3 has 14 amino acids. The DNA of the CDR3 is TGTGCCAGCAGTGCCGAGGGGCGGCTGGAGACCCAGTACTTC. It translates to CASSAEGRLETQYF.

This chain joins TRBV15 and TRBJ2-1, with D perhaps matching TRBD1 (7 bases). The CDR3 runs to 13 residues. The V end lost 0 bases, the J end lost 12 bases, and 12 bases lay between the germline ends. Per germline, CDR1 LNHNV and CDR2 YYDKDF (reference sequence). CDR3 amino acids: CATSRDRGTAQFF. The DNA for the CDR3 is TGTGCCACCAGCAGAGATCGGGGGACAGCGCAGTTCTTC.

The CDR3 coding sequence is TGTGCCTGGAGTCCGACACCAAGTTGGGACTACACCTTC. Amino acid sequence: CAWSPTPSWDYTF. The chain carries TRBV30 and TRBJ1-2, with D hard to call. Germline CDR1 is GTSNPN and CDR2 is SVGIG (reference sequence). This CDR3 is built from 13 residues. With 2 bases removed from V and 10 bases from J, the gap between germline ends came to 17 bases.

This chain uses TRBV7-9 with TRBJ1-2; no reliable D call. In germline, CDR1 is SEHNR, CDR2 FQNEAQ (reference sequence). The CDR3 has 12 residues. V was pared by 7 bases and J by 8 bases, with 14 bases between. DNA of the CDR3: TGTGCCAGCACCACCGGAGGCGGAGGCTACACCTTC. Protein product: CASTTGGGGYTF.

In this sample, this clonotype turned up a few times. The rearrangement links TRBV9 to TRBJ2-7; tentative D call: TRBD1 (5 bases). Trimming shortened V by 0 bases and J by 1 base, and 8 bases separated the two germline ends. Per the germline V gene, CDR1 is SGDLS and CDR2 is YYNGEE. This CDR3 comprises 14 residues. The CDR3 reads CASSVGGNSYEQYF. The CDR3 coding sequence is TGTGCCAGCAGCGTAGGGGGCAATTCCTACGAGCAGTACTTC.

This clonotype was observed a few times. The chain recombines TRBV13 with TRBJ2-3; TRBD2 is a possible D gene (5 bases). Germline V gene data show CDR1 as PRHDT and CDR2 as FYEKMQ (reference sequence). CDR3 length equals 14 residues. V shed 1 base and J shed 10 bases, with 15 bases lying between them. The CDR3 nucleotides read TGTGCCAGCAGCTTAGAAGGCCCTAGCCATGCGCAGTATTTT. Its protein product is CASSLEGPSHAQYF.

This clonotype has more than one count but fewer than ten. The V gene is TRBV10-2, the J gene TRBJ2-1; D may correspond to TRBD1 or TRBD2 (5 bases each). The CDR3 has 15 residues. Trimming shortened V by 6 bases and J by 2 bases, and 14 bases separated the two germline ends. From germline, CDR1 is WSHSY and CDR2 SAAADI. CDR3 DNA sequence: TGCGCCAGCAGGGGGGAGAAAGTCGCCTACAATGAGCAGTTCTTC. It specifies CASRGEKVAYNEQFF.

This chain connects TRBV25-1 to TRBJ2-3; D is unresolved. CDR1 MGHDK and CDR2 SYGVNS come from the germline V gene. Trimming stripped 6 bases from V and 4 bases from J, with 8 bases between. The CDR3 totals 12 residues. CDR3 in amino acids: CASRESPDTQYF. As DNA, the CDR3 is TGTGCCAGCAGAGAGAGCCCAGATACGCAGTATTTT.

This clonotype was recorded only once. CDR3 in DNA: TGTGCCAGCAGTTCCACCGCGGCCACAGATACGCAGTATTTT. It encodes CASSSTAATDTQYF. The chain is built from TRBV12-3 or TRBV12-4 and TRBJ2-3; unclear D gene. This CDR3 spans 14 amino acids. The ends were cut back, 4 bases at V and 2 bases at J, with 10 bases in the middle.

The gene calls are TRBV12-3 or TRBV12-4 and TRBJ1-6, with a weak D call TRBD1 (5 bases). Trimming shortened V by 6 bases and J by 8 bases, and 14 bases separated the two germline ends. The CDR3 loop spans 14 amino acids. CDR3 DNA sequence: TGTGCCAGCAGGACAAGCCCAGGGCATTCACCCCTCCACTTT. Translated, it gives CASRTSPGHSPLHF.